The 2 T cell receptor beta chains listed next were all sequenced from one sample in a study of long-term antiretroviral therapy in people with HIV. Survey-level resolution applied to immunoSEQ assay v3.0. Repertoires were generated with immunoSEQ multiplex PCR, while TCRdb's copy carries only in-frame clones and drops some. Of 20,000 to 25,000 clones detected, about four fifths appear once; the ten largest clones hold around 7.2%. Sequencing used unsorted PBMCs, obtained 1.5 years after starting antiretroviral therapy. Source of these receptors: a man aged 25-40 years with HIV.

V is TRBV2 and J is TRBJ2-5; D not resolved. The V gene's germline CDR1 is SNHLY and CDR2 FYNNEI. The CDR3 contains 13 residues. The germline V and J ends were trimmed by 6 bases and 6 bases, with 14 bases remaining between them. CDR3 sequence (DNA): TGTGCCAGCAGGGGTGGTCCCCCTCAGACCCAGTACTTC. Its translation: CASRGGPPQTQYF. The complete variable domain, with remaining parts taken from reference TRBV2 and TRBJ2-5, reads EPEVTQTPSHQVTQMGQEVILRCVPISNHLYFYWYRQILGQKVEFLVSFYNNEISEKSEIFDDQFSVERPDGSNFTLKIRSTKLEDSAMYFCASRGGPPQTQYFGPGTRLLVL.

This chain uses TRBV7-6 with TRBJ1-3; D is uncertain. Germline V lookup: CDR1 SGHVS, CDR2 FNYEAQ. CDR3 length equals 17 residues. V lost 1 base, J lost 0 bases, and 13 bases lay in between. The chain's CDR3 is CASSLGGIWSSGNTIYF. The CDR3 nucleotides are TGTGCCAGCAGCTTAGGAGGTATATGGTCCTCTGGAAACACCATATATTTT. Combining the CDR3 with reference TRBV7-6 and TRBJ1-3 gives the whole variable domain GAGVSQSPRYKVTKRGQDVALRCDPISGHVSLYWYRQALGQGPEFLTYFNYEAQQDKSGLPNDRFSAERPEGSISTLTIQRTEQRDSAMYRCASSLGGIWSSGNTIYFGEGSWLTVV.